These T cell receptor beta chains were read from a single sample in a study of blood T cell repertoires in COVID-19. Method: immunoSEQ multiplex PCR; TCRdb's copy keeps in-frame clones and lacks some. The sample has 350,000 to 400,000 clones, approximately 91% seen once. Sequenced sample: PBMCs or T cells enriched from blood (not recorded which). The origin of the receptors is a woman in her forties who had been exposed to COVID-19. CDR3s include the opening cysteine and the closing phenylalanine or tryptophan. The order of the fields is CDR3 protein, CDR3 DNA, D gene, V gene, J gene, clone size. D genes are given only for firm matches. Clone size is not always given. Where it is, it says once, few, many or a class for expanded clones.

CASSAAPLGTGDQPQHF	TGTGCCAGCAGTGCCGCTCCCCTTGGGACAGGGGATCAGCCCCAGCATTTT	TRBD1	TRBV6-4	TRBJ1-5	.
CASSSHSSSGRSATYEQYF	TGTGCCAGCAGCTCGCATAGCTCTAGCGGGAGAAGCGCGACCTACGAGCAGTACTTC	TRBD2	TRBV7-2	TRBJ2-7	.
CASSQGSSGMREQYF	TGTGCCAGCAGCCAAGGGTCTAGCGGGATGCGGGAGCAGTACTTC	TRBD2	TRBV3-1/TRBV3-2	TRBJ2-7	once
CASSSQGGRVNTEAFF	TGTGCCAGCAGCTCCCAAGGTGGGCGGGTGAACACTGAAGCTTTCTTT	.	TRBV7-9	TRBJ1-1	.
CAWSLGGPYGYTF	TGTGCCTGGAGTTTAGGGGGACCCTATGGCTACACCTTC	.	TRBV30	TRBJ1-2	.
CASSAFSGEGTEAFF	TGTGCCAGCAGTGCATTCTCGGGGGAGGGCACTGAAGCTTTCTTT	.	TRBV2	TRBJ1-1	once
CASGRQGGYSYNEQFF	TGTGCCAGCGGGCGACAGGGTGGCTACTCCTACAATGAGCAGTTCTTC	.	TRBV21-1	TRBJ2-1	.
CASSYSRASRSPLHF	TGTGCCAGCAGTTACTCGCGGGCCAGTAGGTCACCCCTCCACTTT	.	TRBV6-5	TRBJ1-6	.
CASSPTSGRAGDEQFF	TGTGCCAGCAGCCCCACTAGCGGGAGGGCCGGGGATGAGCAGTTCTTC	TRBD2	TRBV7-2	TRBJ2-1	.
CASSPRDPGSSYNSPLHF	TGTGCCAGCTCACCACGGGATCCGGGGAGCTCCTATAATTCACCCCTCCACTTT	.	TRBV18	TRBJ1-6	once
CASRGQGAPRSGNTIYF	TGTGCCAGTAGGGGACAGGGGGCCCCTCGCTCTGGAAACACCATATATTTT	TRBD1	TRBV28	TRBJ1-3	.
CASSLSWRRDEQYF	TGTGCCAGCAGCCTCAGTTGGCGGCGGGACGAGCAGTACTTC	.	TRBV5-4	TRBJ2-7	.
CASSKQGTYYGYTF	TGTGCCAGCAGTAAACAGGGGACTTACTATGGCTACACCTTC	TRBD1	TRBV6-2/TRBV6-3	TRBJ1-2	.
CASSARGATDTQYF	TGTGCCAGCAGCGCGCGGGGGGCCACAGATACGCAGTATTTT	TRBD2	TRBV9	TRBJ2-3	.
CASTSGRDGNTIYF	TGTGCCTCCACCTCGGGGAGGGATGGAAACACCATATATTTT	.	TRBV9	TRBJ1-3	.
CSAAGTGAVTF	TGCAGTGCCGCCGGGACAGGGGCTGTCACCTTC	TRBD1	TRBV20-1	TRBJ1-2	.
CASSIRGTDTQYF	TGTGCCAGTAGTATCCGGGGCACAGATACGCAGTATTTT	.	TRBV19	TRBJ2-3	.
CASSPGQGAGGYTF	TGCGCCAGCAGCCCCGGACAGGGGGCGGGTGGCTACACCTTC	TRBD1	TRBV5-1	TRBJ1-2	.
CASSTRQGPYEQYF	TGCGCCAGCAGCACCAGACAGGGCCCCTACGAGCAGTACTTC	TRBD1	TRBV4-3	TRBJ2-7	.
CASKTRPGGIEKLFF	TGCGCCAGCAAGACGAGACCGGGGGGGATAGAAAAACTGTTTTTT	.	TRBV5-1	TRBJ1-4	few
CASSIRFDYMPGEQYF	TGTGCCAGTAGTATTAGGTTTGACTACATGCCCGGCGAGCAGTACTTC	.	TRBV19	TRBJ2-7	once
CASSPRLADSYEQYF	TGCGCCAGCAGCCCCCGACTAGCGGACTCCTACGAGCAGTACTTC	TRBD2	TRBV5-1	TRBJ2-7	.
CASSRLQGSTEAFF	TGTGCCAGCAGTAGACTACAGGGGAGCACTGAAGCTTTCTTT	TRBD1	TRBV2	TRBJ1-1	few
CASSTSRDRVSGNTIYF	TGTGCCAGTAGTACGTCCCGGGACAGGGTCTCTGGAAACACCATATATTTT	TRBD1	TRBV19	TRBJ1-3	.
CASRLLGENTIYF	TGTGCCAGCAGGCTACTCGGAGAAAACACCATATATTTT	.	TRBV27	TRBJ1-3	once
CATSDPTANGYTF	TGTGCCACCAGTGACCCGACAGCTAATGGCTACACCTTC	.	TRBV24-1	TRBJ1-2	.
CASSLSAGELFF	TGTGCCAGCAGTTTGTCGGCCGGGGAGCTGTTTTTT	.	TRBV6-6	TRBJ2-2	.
CASSLDRGLETQYF	TGTGCCAGCAGCTTAGACCGGGGTCTGGAGACCCAGTACTTC	.	TRBV7-9	TRBJ2-5	.
CASSPGSGTSFNGYTF	TGTGCCAGCAGCCCGGGATCCGGGACATCTTTCAATGGCTACACCTTC	.	TRBV3-1/TRBV3-2	TRBJ1-2	.